These T cell receptor beta chains were read from a single sample in a study of regulatory T cells in long-lasting Graves disease. Using its own MiXCR run on the multiplex PCR reads, TCRdb lists one record per CDR3 protein. The repertoire includes roughly 520,000 distinct CDR3 sequences, about 12% of them detected once, and roughly 8.2% sits in the top ten. These data were also reused for a study on T cells in Graves' hyperthyroidism and ophthalmopathy.

The sequencing here drew on peripheral blood mononuclear cells (PBMCs), taken at new diagnosis, from a patient treated with antithyroid drugs. The receptor source for this set is a woman aged 25 to 45 with Graves disease. Each CDR3 is given with its conserved first and last residue. The order of the fields is D gene, V gene, clone size, J gene, CDR3 DNA, CDR3 protein. A D gene is named only where the DNA matches it firmly. Expanded clones get a size class; other rows say once, few or many, or leave the size out.

-	TRBV5-1	many	TRBJ2-1	TGCGCCAGCACTTTCGGGGACCCCTACAATGAGCAGTTCTTC	CASTFGDPYNEQFF
-	TRBV10-3	few	TRBJ2-1	TGTGCCATCAGTGAGGAGGTATCCTACAATGAGCAGTTCTTC	CAISEEVSYNEQFF
-	TRBV25-1	-	TRBJ1-4	TGTGCCAGCAGTGAATCGGGAACTCTACCTGAAAAACTGTTTTTT	CASSESGTLPEKLFF
-	TRBV27	few	TRBJ1-5	TGTGCCAGCAGCCGAGGAGGTTATAGCAATCAGCCCCAGCATTTT	CASSRGGYSNQPQHF
-	TRBV4-1	-	TRBJ2-1	TGCGCCAGCAGCCAAGGACCGGGTAGCGGTGACAATGAGCAGTTCTTC	CASSQGPGSGDNEQFF
-	TRBV7-9	many	TRBJ2-5	TGTGCCAGCAGCTCCCAACCGGGGCCGAAGAGGAAGGAGACCCAGTACTTC	CASSSQPGPKRKETQYF
-	TRBV6-2/TRBV6-3	many	TRBJ1-5	TGTGCCAGCAGTTACTATGGGGGACAGCCCCAGCATTTT	CASSYYGGQPQHF
-	TRBV28	few	TRBJ1-5	TGTGCCAGCAGTTCCCCTTGGACACAGACGAGCAATCAGCCCCAGCATTTT	CASSSPWTQTSNQPQHF
TRBD2	TRBV5-1	many	TRBJ2-5	TGCGCCAGCCGAGGGACTAGCGGTTTGGAGACCCAGTACTTC	CASRGTSGLETQYF
TRBD1	TRBV20-1	many	TRBJ1-2	TGCAGTGCTAGAAGGCAGGGGGCGGGCTACACCTTC	CSARRQGAGYTF
-	TRBV15	many	TRBJ2-1	TGTGCCACCAGCAGAGATTCCAGCTCCTACAATGAGCAGTTCTTC	CATSRDSSSYNEQFF
-	TRBV6-2/TRBV6-3	-	TRBJ2-2	TGTGCCAGCAGTTATGGCCCAAGGGACACCGGGGAGCTGTTTTTT	CASSYGPRDTGELFF
-	TRBV5-5	many	TRBJ2-1	TGTGCCAGCAGCTTGTTACCGACAACCTACAATGAGCAGTTCTTC	CASSLLPTTYNEQFF
TRBD1	TRBV12-5	few	TRBJ1-5	TGTGCTAGTGGGGGGACAGGCAAGTTGGGCAATCAGCCCCAGCATTTT	CASGGTGKLGNQPQHF
TRBD2	TRBV6-1	many	TRBJ2-7	TGTGCCAGCAGTAGCGGGAGAAGGGACGAGCAGTACTTC	CASSSGRRDEQYF
TRBD2	TRBV20-1	few	TRBJ2-1	TGCAGTGCTCAAGGACTAGCGGACTACAATGAGCAGTTCTTC	CSAQGLADYNEQFF
-	TRBV2	-	TRBJ1-6	TGTGCCAGCAGTGACCGGGACACACGTTCACCCCTCCACTTT	CASSDRDTRSPLHF